This T cell receptor (beta chain) comes out of a study of T cells after yellow fever vaccination. One entry per CDR3 protein, called by TCRdb with MiXCR from the 5' RACE reads. The profile covers hundreds of thousands of distinct CDR3 sequences, with over 4% appearing a single time and just under 25% taken by the ten largest. This CDR3 region has 13 residues. Per germline, CDR1 LGHNA and CDR2 YNFKEQ. V lost 10 bases and J 7 bases, leaving 19 bases between the germline ends. The table lists this clonotype with many counts. The J gene is TRBJ1-2, the V gene TRBV4-2; the D gene is possibly TRBD1 (5 bases). The material was PBMCs, obtained 5 days after the yellow fever booster vaccination. The clonotype comes from a man younger than 30 who received the YFV17D yellow fever vaccine. The CDR3 DNA sequence: TGTGCCACGAATCAAGAGGGGAGAGGTGGCTACACCTTC. Amino acid sequence: CATNQEGRGGYTF.